This T cell receptor (beta chain) was captured in a study of CD8+CD57+ T cells in acquired aplastic anemia. Background on the study: Each DNA sample taken from sorted CD4+ and CD8+ cells came to about 3.2 ug on average. Healthy donors gave 10 million to 11 million reads on average for CD4+ cells.

Germline V CDR1 and CDR2: SGHTA, FQGNSA. The CDR3 covers 14 residues. Remarks on this clonotype: Antigen unknown. A junction end diverges from the germline sequence, so it may reflect a read error.

Overall study results and limits: Patients and healthy controls showed no significant CD8+ Simpson's diversity difference. About 29 sequences, all CD8+ CDR3, were shared between patients and controls.

Using genomic DNA as the template, TCR beta VDJ and CDR3 profiling was carried out. TCRdb called the reads again in MiXCR, with one record for every CDR3 protein. The table records hundreds of thousands of distinct CDR3 sequences, roughly 64% of them present only once. The specimen sequenced was sorted CD4+, CD8+, or CD8+CD57+ T cells (not recorded which) from PBMCs. The J gene is TRBJ1-2, the V gene TRBV7-2, with D unresolved. The origin of this receptor is a human donor in good health, serving as a control. The CDR3 DNA sequence: TGTGCCAGCAGCCCGCCGGGCGCAGATACGCACTATATTTTC. Protein product: CASSPPGADTHYIF.